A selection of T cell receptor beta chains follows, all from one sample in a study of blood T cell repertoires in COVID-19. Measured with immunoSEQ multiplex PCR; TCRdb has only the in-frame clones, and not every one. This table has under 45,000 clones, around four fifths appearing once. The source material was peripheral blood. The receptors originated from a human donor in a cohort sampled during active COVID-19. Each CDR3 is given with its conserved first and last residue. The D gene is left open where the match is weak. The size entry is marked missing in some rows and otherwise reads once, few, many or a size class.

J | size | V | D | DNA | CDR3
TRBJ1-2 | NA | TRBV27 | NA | TGTGCCAGCAGTCTAACCGGGGACTATGGCTACACCTTC | CASSLTGDYGYTF
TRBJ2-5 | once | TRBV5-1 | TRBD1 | TGCGCCAGCAGCCGGGACAGGGAGGCAGAGACCCAGTACTTC | CASSRDREAETQYF
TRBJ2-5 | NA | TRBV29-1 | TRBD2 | TGCAGCGTTGAAGTGGTGGGGGGGATAGAGACCCAGTACTTC | CSVEVVGGIETQYF
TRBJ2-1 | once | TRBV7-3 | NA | TGTGCCAGCAGCTTAAGGATTAGCGGCTACAATGAGCAGTTCTTC | CASSLRISGYNEQFF
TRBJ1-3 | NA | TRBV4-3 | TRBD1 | TGCGCCAGCAGCCAAGGGACAGGCTCTGGAAACACCATATATTTT | CASSQGTGSGNTIYF
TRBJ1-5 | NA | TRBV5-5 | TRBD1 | TGTGCCAGCAGCCTGGGTTCGGGACAGGATAATCAGCCCCAGCATTTT | CASSLGSGQDNQPQHF
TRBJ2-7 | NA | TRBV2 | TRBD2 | TGTGCCAGCAGGGCCGGACTAGCTACGGGGGAGCAGTACTTC | CASRAGLATGEQYF
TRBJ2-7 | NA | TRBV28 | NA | TGTGCCAGCAGTTGGAGCTCCTACGAGCAGTACTTC | CASSWSSYEQYF
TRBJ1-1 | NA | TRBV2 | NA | TGTGCCAGCAGTGGAGTAGTTAACACTGAAGCTTTCTTT | CASSGVVNTEAFF
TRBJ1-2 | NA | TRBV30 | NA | TGTGCCTGGAGTAGGGACACATCAGTCTATGGCTACACCTTC | CAWSRDTSVYGYTF
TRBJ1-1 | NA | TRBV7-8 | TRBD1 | TGTGCCAGCACCCCTGGTCTGGGACAGGGGTTGGGTAGCACTGAAGCTTTCTTT | CASTPGLGQGLGSTEAFF
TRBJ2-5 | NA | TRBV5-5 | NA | TGTGCCAGCAGTACGACTCCCCCCCTGATGACCCAGTACTTC | CASSTTPPLMTQYF